This T cell receptor (beta chain) was sequenced for a study of T cell changes during pregnancy in multiple sclerosis. V gave up 6 bases and J gave up 2 bases; unmatched junction bases: 3. The CDR3 is 14 amino acids. Germline-derived CDR1 and CDR2 are MRHNA and SNTAGT. TCRdb's copy holds only in-frame clones and misses some; the assay was immunoSEQ multiplex PCR. Among under 30,000 clones listed, 85% to 90% were seen once. The input for sequencing was CD4+ T cells from peripheral blood mononuclear cells, taken in the first trimester of pregnancy. The V call is TRBV6-4, the J call TRBJ2-3; 9 positions match TRBD2. This TCR was sampled from a female donor in good health, enrolled as a control in a pregnancy study. CDR3 residues: CASSPGLATDTQYF. CDR3 coding DNA: TGTGCCAGCAGCCCGGGACTAGCCACAGATACGCAGTATTTT.